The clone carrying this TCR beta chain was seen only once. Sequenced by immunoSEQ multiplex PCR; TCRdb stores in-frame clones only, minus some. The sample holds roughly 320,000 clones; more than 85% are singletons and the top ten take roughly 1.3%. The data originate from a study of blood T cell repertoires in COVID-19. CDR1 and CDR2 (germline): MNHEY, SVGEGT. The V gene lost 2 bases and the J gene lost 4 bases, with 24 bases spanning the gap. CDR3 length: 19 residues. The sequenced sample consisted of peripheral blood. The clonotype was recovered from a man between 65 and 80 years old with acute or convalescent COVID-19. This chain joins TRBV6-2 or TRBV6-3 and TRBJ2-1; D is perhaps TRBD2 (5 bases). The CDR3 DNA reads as TGTGCCAGCAGTTACCCCCAAATAGGCGGTCAAGGAGGTTACAATGAGCAGTTCTTC. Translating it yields CASSYPQIGGQGGYNEQFF.